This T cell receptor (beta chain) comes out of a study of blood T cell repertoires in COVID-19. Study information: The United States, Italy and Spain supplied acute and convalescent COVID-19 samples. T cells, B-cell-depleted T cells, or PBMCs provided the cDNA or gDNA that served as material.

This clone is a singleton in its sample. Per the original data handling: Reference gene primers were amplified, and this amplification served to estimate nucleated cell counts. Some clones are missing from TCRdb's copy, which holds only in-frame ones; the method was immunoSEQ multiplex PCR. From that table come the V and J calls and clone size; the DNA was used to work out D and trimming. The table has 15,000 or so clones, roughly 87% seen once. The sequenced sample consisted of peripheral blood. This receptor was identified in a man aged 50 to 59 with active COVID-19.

CDR3 nucleotide sequence: TGTGCCAGCAGTCTTCCCAGGGGGTGGCAGCCCCAGCATTTT. Translating it yields CASSLPRGWQPQHF. The gene calls are TRBV28 and TRBJ1-5; TRBD1 matches 7 bases. The germline gives CDR1 MDHEN, CDR2 SYDVKM. The CDR3 totals 14 residues. With 5 bases clipped from V and 7 bases from J, the junction kept 8 bases outside the gene matches.